This TCR beta chain was sequenced for a study of OX40 agonist ivuxolimab in advanced cancers. The overall study: Ivuxolimab, which is an agonistic anti-OX40 (CD134) antibody, was administered to the patients. Checkpoint inhibitors had been given previously to around 38% of patients. Partial responses were observed in three patients, of whom one had hepatocellular carcinoma and two had cutaneous melanoma. Overall study results and limits: The authors also found low normalized T-cell clonal expansion in some nonresponders.

Libraries were prepared by immunoSEQ multiplex PCR; TCRdb keeps only in-frame clonotypes and omits some of them. The sample shows approximately 69,000 clones, around four fifths of them seen only once. A remark on this clone: Its antigen is currently unknown.

The CDR3 runs 14 residues. Germline lookup yields CDR1 SGHRS and CDR2 YFSETQ. The ends lost 2 bases at V and 6 bases at J; junction bases unmatched: 3. The rearrangement links TRBV5-1 to TRBJ2-7, with 12 bases matching TRBD2. Here the sequenced sample was CD4+ or CD8+ T cells sorted from blood, taken in a trial of the OX40 agonist ivuxolimab. The TCR comes from an adult with an advanced solid tumor such as melanoma, head and neck, liver or kidney cancer. The CDR3 region is CASSLGTSGLEQYF. DNA for the CDR3: TGCGCCAGCAGCTTAGGGACTAGCGGGCTCGAGCAGTACTTC.